This TCR beta chain was observed in a study of blood T cell repertoires in COVID-19. At the level of the study: The United States, Italy and Spain supplied acute and convalescent COVID-19 samples. T cells, B-cell-depleted T cells, or PBMCs provided the cDNA or gDNA that served as material.

This CDR3 contains 15 residues. Assay: immunoSEQ multiplex PCR; the TCRdb copy retains only in-frame clones and omits some. The profile shows 240,000 or so clones, roughly nine tenths of them singletons. Material: peripheral blood. This chain links TRBV1 with TRBJ1-2; the table names TRBD1, a call not compared with the DNA. TRBV1 is flagged as a pseudogene. This clonotype was obtained from a man aged 55-75 years who had recovered from COVID-19. This chain's CDR3 is CTSSPGQGARTGYTF. The DNA of the CDR3 is TGCACCAGCAGCCCGGGACAGGGGGCACGAACTGGCTACACCTTC.